The source of this T cell receptor beta chain is a study of T-cell memory formation after mild COVID-19 (dated by TCRdb to the early 2020s). Looking at the study overall: TCR sequence clusters from the two donors were found to be largely donor specific. In a couple of donors, T-cell clones that expanded and contracted after mild COVID-19 were followed by sequencing TCRalpha and TCRbeta repertoires longitudinally. Two young, previously healthy adult volunteers, one female and one male, were included in the cohort.

The paper's findings and limits, for the study overall: Contracting CD4+ clones turned up mainly in the CM and EM memory subsets, whereas EMRA was where CD8+ clones were enriched. Clones that contracted from day 15 to 85 showed balanced CD4/CD8 phenotypes, whereas a second wave of clones that expanded from day 15 to 37 leaned towards CD4+. Some responding clones were found in pre-infection memory, which suggests that pre-existing cross-reactive memory T cells took part in the SARS-CoV-2 response. The study included only two mild cases, and larger cohorts that include severe cases with pre-infection samples were judged to be necessary. Whether the second-wave clones peaking on day 37 were SARS-CoV-2 specific was not confirmed.

This clonotype was counted between two and nine times. Which antigen it targets is not known. No base-level quality is on record; no much larger clone is a single base apart. For sequencing, an Illumina NovaSeq 6000 was employed. TCRalpha and TCRbeta cDNA libraries were built by 5'RACE with constant-segment primers, adding sample barcodes and unique molecular identifiers. Trizol reagent was used to extract RNA from every sample. Libraries were amplified in two PCR steps, with a second sample barcode and Illumina TruSeq adapters added in the second step. Sequencing of the libraries was done on an Illumina NovaSeq, producing 2 x 150 bp paired-end reads. In the source study's methods: The reads were demultiplexed and collapsed into UMI-guided consensus sequences using migec v1.2.7. Using mixcr v2.1.11, UMI consensuses were aligned to TRA and TRB V and J templates and then assembled into clonotypes. Expanded or contracted clonotypes were those called significant by both edgeR and NoisET, with noise models trained on biological replicates. edgeR calls used a false discovery rate-adjusted p below 0.01 and a log2 fold-change threshold of 1. As an exploratory analysis of dynamics, max-normalized trajectories of the 1000 most abundant clonotypes were examined by PCA with hierarchical clustering. The CD4 or CD8 phenotype of responding clones was assigned using the separately sequenced CD4+ and CD8+ repertoires. TCRdb cleaned the public reads at Q25 with fastp, built clones with MiXCR and kept in-frame beta chains. Here each entry gathers all rows of one CDR3 protein and keeps the most common genes and DNA. V and J calls and clone size were set by TCRdb, not the authors. The sample profile shows approximately 500,000 distinct CDR3 sequences; about 23% of them were found once. Around an eighth of the sample belongs to the ten largest clones.

Ficoll-Paque density gradient centrifugation was used to isolate PBMCs. Material: PBMCs or a T cell subset sorted from them (not recorded which). The receptor's source is an adult woman who had mild COVID-19 (a few samples of this study predate the infection). The sample titles of this study are shuffled in the database, so cell type and time point are left out; the donor was told from shared clones.

The bases read TGTGCCAGCAGCTTGATGCACTTGCAGACCCAGTACTTC. Translated, it reads CASSLMHLQTQYF. This chain joins TRBV5-6 to TRBJ2-5; a confident D gene designation cannot be given. CDR1 and CDR2, per the germline V gene, are SGHDT and YYEEEE. The CDR3 holds 13 amino acids from the cysteine to the phenylalanine. CDR3 DNA is the only sequence kept; it has 39 bases, read in frame from the first base. V loses 1 base, J loses 6 bases, and the germline ends lie 10 bases apart.